These 10 T cell receptor beta chains were sequenced from one sample in a study of T cell changes during pregnancy in multiple sclerosis (dated by TCRdb to 2018 to 2020). Library method: the immunoSEQ multiplex PCR assay. TCRdb's version of the immuneACCESS table is confined to in-frame rearrangements and falls short of the full clone set. An unresolved V gene accounts for under half of the shortfall where checked; the remainder is of unknown origin. The sample yields over 45,000 clones; approximately 85% were counted once. Jointly, the top ten make up 1.2% of the sample. The source material was CD4+ T cells from peripheral blood mononuclear cells, sampled in the second trimester of pregnancy. The receptors come from a female donor with multiple sclerosis, enrolled in a pregnancy study.

The CDR3 coding sequence is TGTGCCAGCAGTGTAATCGGAGGCCTAGCAGGCGATGAGCAGTTCTTC. Translated, it gives CASSVIGGLAGDEQFF. This rearrangement joins TRBV6-1 to TRBJ2-1; maybe TRBD2 (5 bases). The length of the CDR3 is 16 residues. Per germline, CDR1 MNHNS and CDR2 SASEGT. Trimming shortened V by 4 bases and J by 8 bases, and 21 bases separated the two germline ends.

On this clone itself: At one end the junction does not follow the germline gene, possibly because of a read error. This chain links TRBV5-1 with TRBJ1-2, with 9 bases that match TRBD1. CDR1 and CDR2 (germline): SGHRS, YFSETQ. The CDR3 sequence is 15 residues long. The CDR3 spells CASSLDRGNIYGYTF. Written as DNA, the CDR3 is TGCGCCAGCAGTTTGGACAGGGGTAATATTTATGGCTACACCTTC.

The chain joins TRBV5-1 to TRBJ2-1; 8 positions match TRBD2. CDR3 length equals 17 residues. From germline, CDR1 is SGHRS and CDR2 YFSETQ. Trimming took 3 bases from V and 0 from J; bases not matched to a gene: 8. For the CDR3, the DNA is TGCGCCAGCAGCTCCTCCCTGCGGGAGGCCTCCTACAATGAGCAGTTCTTC. It translates to CASSSSLREASYNEQFF.

The V gene is TRBV18, the J gene TRBJ1-2; a possible D gene is TRBD1 (6 bases). This CDR3 is 13 amino acids long. V was clipped by 6 bases and J by 3 bases, with 11 bases between them. CDR1 is KGHSH, CDR2 LQKENI, per germline. As DNA, the CDR3 is TGTGCCAGCTCCCACAGGGATGACTATGGCTACACCTTC. Translating it yields CASSHRDDYGYTF.

V is TRBV7-2 and J is TRBJ1-3, with no clear D. V was shortened by 2 bases and J by 0 bases, with 11 bases between the two germline ends. The germline V gene has CDR1 SGHTA and CDR2 FQGNSA. CDR3 length: 16 amino acids. The CDR3: CASSLRHSSSGNTIYF. The CDR3, as DNA: TGTGCCAGCAGCTTACGACACTCCTCCTCTGGAAACACCATATATTTT.

The chain employs TRBV7-3 and TRBJ2-1, with a tentative D call TRBD1 (5 bases). Germline V gene data show CDR1 as SGHTA and CDR2 as FQGTGA. Trimming cost V 5 bases and J 6 bases, with 11 bases left between them. CDR3 length: 13 amino acids. The CDR3 sequence: CASSTGRGNEQFF. CDR3 sequence (DNA): TGTGCCAGCAGCACGGGTAGGGGCAATGAGCAGTTCTTC.

V is TRBV5-4 and J is TRBJ1-3; D call uncertain. The CDR3 has 17 amino acids. Deletions cut 0 bases from V and 2 bases from J, with 15 bases between. The germline V gene has CDR1 SGHNT and CDR2 YYREEE (reference sequence). The CDR3 is CASSLGSGRGAGNTIYF. The CDR3 DNA reads TGTGCCAGCAGCTTGGGATCTGGGAGAGGCGCTGGAAACACCATATATTTT.

The chain joins TRBV14 to TRBJ1-4, with D maybe TRBD1 (6 bases). CDR1 is SGHDN, CDR2 FVKESK, per germline. The V and J ends lost 3 bases and 13 bases respectively, with 12 bases between them. CDR3 size: 12 residues. CDR3: CASSHQLGGLFF. Written as DNA, the CDR3 is TGTGCCAGCAGCCATCAGCTAGGGGGACTGTTTTTT.

This rearrangement joins TRBV7-9 to TRBJ1-3; D is undetermined. This CDR3 contains 12 residues. CDR1 SEHNR and CDR2 FQNEAQ come from the germline V gene (reference sequence). V dropped 10 bases and J dropped 6 bases, with 13 bases sitting between them. The CDR3 loop is CATLGRANTIYF. The CDR3 nucleotides read TGTGCCACCCTCGGGAGGGCAAACACCATATATTTT. Full variable domain (missing parts from reference TRBV7-9 and TRBJ1-3): DTGVSQNPRHKITKRGQNVTFRCDPISEHNRLYWYRQTLGQGPEFLTYFQNEAQLEKSRLLSDRFSAERPKGSFSTLEIQRTEQGDSAMYLCATLGRANTIYFGEGSWLTVV.

The V and J genes are TRBV9 and TRBJ2-1, with 7 bases fitting TRBD2. The V segment lost 4 bases and the J segment 5 bases; nucleotides outside the gene matches: 9. The CDR3 runs to 15 residues. The germline V gene encodes CDR1 SGDLS and CDR2 YYNGEE. CDR3 sequence: CASSPRREFNNEQFF. The CDR3 DNA follows: TGTGCCAGCAGCCCCCGGCGGGAGTTCAACAATGAGCAGTTCTTC.